These 10 T cell receptor beta chains came from one sample sequenced in a study of T-cell reconstitution after alpha-beta-depleted transplantation in children. During its preparation, the TCRbeta library received unique molecular identifiers. In TCRdb, the PCR reads were re-called with MiXCR into one record per CDR3 protein. The repertoire holds around 92,000 distinct CDR3 sequences, with less than 15% as singletons. This material consisted of PBMCs from the stem cell graft donor, taken from the stem cell graft. The origin of the receptors is a human donor who donated a stem cell graft to a child with inherited bone marrow failure.

This clonotype was observed a handful of times. The genes are TRBV2 and TRBJ2-7; 10 bases are a match to TRBD1. In germline, CDR1 is SNHLY, CDR2 FYNNEI. The CDR3 consists of 16 residues. The trim removed 5 bases at V and 6 bases at J, leaving 13 bases unmatched. The CDR3 nucleotides are TGTGCCAGCAGTTATCAAGCCCCGGGACAGGGGTCCGAGCAGTACTTC. Encoded protein: CASSYQAPGQGSEQYF.

In this sample, this clonotype turned up a few times. This chain connects TRBV2 to TRBJ2-1, with D unclear. Germline CDR1 is SNHLY and CDR2 is FYNNEI. The CDR3 loop spans 14 amino acids. Trimming took 8 bases from V and 4 from J, leaving 15 bases between them. The chain's CDR3 is CASSSATTYNEQFF. DNA of the CDR3: TGTGCCAGCTCCTCCGCGACAACATACAATGAGCAGTTCTTC.

This clonotype has ten or more counts. The chain carries TRBV20-1 and TRBJ2-3; D is uncertain. This CDR3 spans 15 amino acids. V lost 0 bases and J 2 bases, leaving 12 bases between the germline ends. CDR1 DFQATT and CDR2 SNEGSKA come from the germline V gene (reference sequence). The CDR3 sequence is CSARDGSTSTDTQYF. As DNA, the CDR3 is TGCAGTGCTAGAGATGGGTCTACCTCCACAGATACGCAGTATTTT.

This clonotype was recorded at least ten times. The chain joins TRBV5-1 to TRBJ1-1; D remains ambiguous. Germline V CDR1 and CDR2: SGHRS, YFSETQ. This CDR3 spans 15 amino acids. V was trimmed by 4 bases and J by 4 bases, leaving 17 bases between them. CDR3 nucleotides: TGCGCCAGCAGCAGCCCCCCCCCGTGGGGCACTGAAGCTTTCTTT. Protein product: CASSSPPPWGTEAFF.

This clonotype was observed at least ten times. The chain joins TRBV3-1 to TRBJ1-4; D is undetermined. V was pared by 8 bases and J by 6 bases, with 13 bases between. This CDR3 has 13 amino acids. CDR1 and CDR2 (germline): LGHDT, YNNKEL (reference sequence). The CDR3 DNA reads TGTGCCAGCTCCCCGTTGGCAGATGAAAAACTGTTTTTT. Its translation: CASSPLADEKLFF.

This clonotype was detected a few times. J is TRBJ1-1 and V is TRBV3-1; possible D gene TRBD1, 5 bases. Trimming stripped 3 bases from V and 3 bases from J, with 8 bases between. CDR3 length equals 13 residues. Germline-derived CDR1 and CDR2 are LGHDT and YNNKEL (reference sequence). CDR3: CASSHPTDTEAFF. The DNA for the CDR3 is TGTGCCAGCAGCCACCCGACAGACACTGAAGCTTTCTTT.

The table lists this clonotype with a count of one. V usage is TRBV27 and J usage is TRBJ1-5; 10 bases are a match to TRBD1. The CDR3 has 15 amino acids. The germline V gene encodes CDR1 MNHEY and CDR2 SMNVEV (reference sequence). V was pared by 5 bases and J by 4 bases, with 5 bases of the junction left unmatched. This chain's CDR3 is CASSPRQGANQPQHF. The CDR3 DNA sequence: TGTGCCAGCAGTCCCCGACAGGGGGCGAATCAGCCCCAGCATTTT.

The J gene is TRBJ1-6, the V gene TRBV3-1, with 12 positions matching TRBD1. From germline, CDR1 is LGHDT and CDR2 YNNKEL (reference sequence). The CDR3 consists of 17 residues. V trimming: 4 bases; J trimming: 9 bases; junction bases outside the gene matches: 10. The CDR3 nucleotides are TGTGCCAGCAGCCCCCGCGGGGGACAGGGGGCGCGTTCACCCCTCCACTTT. This sequence encodes CASSPRGGQGARSPLHF.

Many counts were recorded for this clonotype. The chain links TRBV4-3 to TRBJ1-5; perhaps TRBD1 as D (5 bases). The V end was cut by 1 base, the J end by 6 bases, with 10 bases between. Looked up from germline, CDR1 is LGHNA and CDR2 is YSLEER. The CDR3 covers 14 residues. The CDR3 region is CASSQGQGAQPQHF. Written as DNA, the CDR3 is TGCGCCAGCAGCCAAGGGCAGGGCGCTCAGCCCCAGCATTTT.

This clonotype was seen only a few times. This rearrangement joins TRBV4-3 to TRBJ1-2; TRBD1 matches 7 bases. The germline CDR1 and CDR2 sequences are LGHNA and YSLEER. The CDR3 covers 16 residues. V lost 0 bases, J lost 5 bases, and 9 bases stayed unmatched. The DNA for the CDR3 is TGCGCCAGCAGCCAAGATCTGGGACAGAACTTTTATGGCTACACCTTC. It codes for CASSQDLGQNFYGYTF.